The T cell receptor (beta chain) under discussion was sequenced for a study of CD8+ T cells in alopecia areata. Treatment here: oral pan-JAK inhibitor, 5-10 mg twice daily. Germline loops: CDR1 MNHEY, CDR2 SMNVEV (reference sequence). J gave up 4 bases and V 5 bases, and 10 bases lay outside the gene matches. This CDR3 spans 17 amino acids. Sequencing templates came from extracted RNA that was reverse transcribed into cDNA. Profiled with immunoSEQ multiplex PCR; TCRdb holds only in-frame clones, not every one. The sample includes 150,000 to 200,000 clones, roughly 50% of them seen just once. This clonotype was obtained from a human donor with alopecia areata. This sequence joins TRBV27 and TRBJ2-5, with 13 bases lining up with TRBD2. Sequences were derived from CD4+ T cells sorted from blood, sampled at week 24, from a patient treated with tofacitinib. CDR3 sequence: CASSPGTSGASLETQYF. In DNA form, the CDR3 reads TGTGCCAGCAGTCCAGGGACTAGCGGGGCTTCCCTAGAGACCCAGTACTTC.